Sequencing of this T cell receptor beta chain was carried out in a study of T cell clonality in common variable immunodeficiency (dated by TCRdb to between 2014 and 2017). Results the study describes overall, beyond this receptor: Correlations of repertoire features with clinical complications were constrained by heterogeneity among patients within the CVID cohort. Even though DNA input was the same, control samples had an average of about 90,000 unique sequences each, compared with about 32,000 in CVID samples. Increased TCRbeta clonality was found in CVID subjects compared with healthy controls (t-test p = 0.018), with the increase being most characteristic of about a third of subjects. According to the authors, figuring out what caused the increased clonality in CVID would require sequencing the repertoires of T cell subpopulations. CVID TCRbeta sequences were reported to have fewer deletions and N-nucleotide insertions and to lack highly modified clones with 13 or more V deletions. Fewer TCRbeta clones were shared among CVID subjects than among healthy controls (p < 0.0001).

CVID samples and control samples contributed equivalent amounts of genomic DNA as sequencing input. For every sample, a 60 bp segment covering the rearranged TCRbeta CDR3 region was amplified and then sequenced. The immunoSEQ assay, a bias-corrected multiplex PCR combined with high-throughput sequencing, was used to amplify TCRbeta. The original methods were these. Every unique nucleotide sequence was considered a clone and was annotated with V, D and J genes, copy number and frequency. Sequences were labeled productive if in frame, and non-productive if out of frame or containing stop codons. As previously described, clonality was calculated on the basis of Shannon's entropy. Mean CDR3 Kyte-Doolittle hydropathy was derived from the predicted amino acid sequences of productive clones. Using the R hclust function, scaled V gene usage was clustered hierarchically with Manhattan distance and complete linkage. To assess clone sharing by CDR3 amino acid sequence, 12 repertoires per group were resampled over 100 rounds. The repertoires were searched for around 70 published EBV-specific and roughly 230 published CMV-specific TCRbeta sequences. Analysis left out a couple of CVID samples that produced under 10,000 sequences, so 42 CVID repertoires remained. In TCRdb, the immuneACCESS table is reduced to in-frame sequences with V and J assigned. These tables do not hold every clone; where another copy was compared, an unresolved V gene accounts for under half, and the others remain unexplained. The DNA was the basis for D and trimming; V, J and clone size are from that table. This sample has about 43,000 clones in the table, none counted a single time. The top ten constitute less than 2.5% of the sample.

From a lookup of the germline V gene, CDR1 and CDR2 are SGHRS and YFSETQ. The CDR3 goes from the cysteine to the phenylalanine over 16 residues. Sequencing covers 39 bases of the CDR3, shown here with the frame starting at base 1. V ends up 4 bases short and J 5 bases short, with an unmatched junction base count of 7. Both CVID patients and healthy controls were predominantly of Caucasian heritage. Heparinized peripheral whole blood samples of roughly 5 to 8.5 ml were obtained from each donor. Genomic DNA from adults with common variable immune deficiency (CVID) and from healthy adult controls was the source for sequencing TCRbeta CDR3 repertoires. The control group was made up of about 22 healthy adult volunteers (10 male and around twelve female) whose ages ranged from roughly 23 to 70 years, with a mean age of approximately 34. Diluted blood was density-centrifuged over Hypaque 1077 or Ficoll-Paque to isolate peripheral blood mononuclear cells. Genomic DNA was obtained from unsorted mononuclear cells through either Qiagen column purification or a centrifugation-based method.

This clone came up many times. The clone's antigen remains unknown. Read coverage stops 3 residues before the CDR3 terminus; the germline J gene supplies the remainder. The sequence links TRBV5-1 to TRBJ2-2; 11 middle bases align to TRBD2. The clonotype was recovered from a person aged 18 to 70 in good health. Material: peripheral blood mononuclear cells. The CDR3 here reads CASSATSGKGTGELFF. Incomplete CDR3 DNA: TGCGCCAGCAGCGCGACTAGCGGGAAAGGGACCGGGGAG.